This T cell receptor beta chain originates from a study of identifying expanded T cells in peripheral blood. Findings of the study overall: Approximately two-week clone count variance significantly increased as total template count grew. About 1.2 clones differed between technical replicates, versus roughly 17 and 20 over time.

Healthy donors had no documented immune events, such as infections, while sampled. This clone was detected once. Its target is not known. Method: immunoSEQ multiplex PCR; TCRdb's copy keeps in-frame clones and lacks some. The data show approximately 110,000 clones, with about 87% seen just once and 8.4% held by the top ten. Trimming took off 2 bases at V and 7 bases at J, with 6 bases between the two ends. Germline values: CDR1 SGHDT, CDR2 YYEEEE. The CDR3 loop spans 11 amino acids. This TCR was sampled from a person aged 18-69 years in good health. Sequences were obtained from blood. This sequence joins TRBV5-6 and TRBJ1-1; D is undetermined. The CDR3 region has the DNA TGTGCCAGCAGCTTTAATTTTGAAGCTTTCTTT. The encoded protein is CASSFNFEAFF. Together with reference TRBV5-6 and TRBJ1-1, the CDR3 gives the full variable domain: DAGVTQSPTHLIKTRGQQVTLRCSPKSGHDTVSWYQQALGQGPQFIFQYYEEEERQRGNFPDRFSGHQFPNYSSELNVNALLLGDSALYLCASSFNFEAFFGQGTRLTVV.